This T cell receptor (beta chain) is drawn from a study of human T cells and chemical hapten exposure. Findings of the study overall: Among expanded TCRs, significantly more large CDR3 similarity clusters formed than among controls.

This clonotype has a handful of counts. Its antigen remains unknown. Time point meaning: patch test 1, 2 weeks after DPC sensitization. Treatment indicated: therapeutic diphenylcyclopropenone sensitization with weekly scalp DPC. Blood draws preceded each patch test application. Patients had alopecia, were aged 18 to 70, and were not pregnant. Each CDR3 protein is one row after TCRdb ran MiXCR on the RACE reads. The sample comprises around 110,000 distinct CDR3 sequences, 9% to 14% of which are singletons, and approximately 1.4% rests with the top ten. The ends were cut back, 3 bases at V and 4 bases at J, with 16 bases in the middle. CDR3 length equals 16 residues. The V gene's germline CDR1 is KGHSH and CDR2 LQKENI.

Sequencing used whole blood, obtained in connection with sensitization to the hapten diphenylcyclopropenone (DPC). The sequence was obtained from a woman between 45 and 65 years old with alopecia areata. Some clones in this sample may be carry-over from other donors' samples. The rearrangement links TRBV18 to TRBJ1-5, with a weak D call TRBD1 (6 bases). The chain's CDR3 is CASSPTRGRGNQPQHF. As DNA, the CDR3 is TGTGCCAGCTCACCTACCCGGGGGAGGGGGAATCAGCCCCAGCATTTT.